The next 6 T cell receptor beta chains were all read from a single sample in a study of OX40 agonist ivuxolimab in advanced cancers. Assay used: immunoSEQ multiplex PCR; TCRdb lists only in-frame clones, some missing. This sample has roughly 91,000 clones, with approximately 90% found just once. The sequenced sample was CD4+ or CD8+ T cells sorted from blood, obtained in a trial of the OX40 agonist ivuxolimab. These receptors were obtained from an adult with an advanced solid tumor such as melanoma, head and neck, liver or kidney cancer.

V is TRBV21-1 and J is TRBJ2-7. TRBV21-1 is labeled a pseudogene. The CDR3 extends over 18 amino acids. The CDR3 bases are TGTGCCAGCAGCAAAGCGCGGGGGAGGAAGGGGGCATCCTACGAGCAGTACTTC. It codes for CASSKARGRKGASYEQYF.

The CDR3, as DNA: TGTGCCAGCAGCTTCGGGACATGGGTAGTGGAGCAGTTCTTC. The encoded protein is CASSFGTWVVEQFF. The chain combines TRBV11-3 with TRBJ2-1; tentatively, D is TRBD1 (6 bases). CDR1 is SGHNT, CDR2 YENEEA, per germline. The V gene lost 3 bases and the J gene lost 10 bases, with 16 bases spanning the gap. This CDR3 region has 14 residues.

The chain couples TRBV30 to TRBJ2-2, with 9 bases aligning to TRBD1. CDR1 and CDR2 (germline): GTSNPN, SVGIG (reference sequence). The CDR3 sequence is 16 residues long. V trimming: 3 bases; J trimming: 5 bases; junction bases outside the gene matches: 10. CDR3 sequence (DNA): TGTGCCTGGAGAGAAACAGGGGGCCTAAGGACCGGGGAGCTGTTTTTT. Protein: CAWRETGGLRTGELFF.

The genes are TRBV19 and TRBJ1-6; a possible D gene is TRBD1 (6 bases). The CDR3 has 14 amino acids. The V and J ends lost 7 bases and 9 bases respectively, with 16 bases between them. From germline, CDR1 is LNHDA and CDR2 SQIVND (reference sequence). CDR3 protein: CASKSDSLISPLHF. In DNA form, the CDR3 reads TGTGCCAGTAAGTCGGACAGCTTAATTTCACCCCTCCACTTT.

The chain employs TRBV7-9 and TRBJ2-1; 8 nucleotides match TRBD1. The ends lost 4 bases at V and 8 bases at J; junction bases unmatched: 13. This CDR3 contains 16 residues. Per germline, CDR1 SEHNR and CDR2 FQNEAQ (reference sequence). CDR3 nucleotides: TGTGCCAGCAGCTCCGGCGCCTTTCAGGGGGCCGATGAGCAGTTCTTC. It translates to CASSSGAFQGADEQFF. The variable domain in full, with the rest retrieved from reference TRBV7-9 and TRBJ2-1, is DTGVSQNPRHKITKRGQNVTFRCDPISEHNRLYWYRQTLGQGPEFLTYFQNEAQLEKSRLLSDRFSAERPKGSFSTLEIQRTEQGDSAMYLCASSSGAFQGADEQFFGPGTRLTVL.

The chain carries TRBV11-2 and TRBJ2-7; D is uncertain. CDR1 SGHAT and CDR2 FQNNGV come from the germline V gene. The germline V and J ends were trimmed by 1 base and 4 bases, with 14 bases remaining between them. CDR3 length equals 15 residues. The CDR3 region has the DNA TGTGCCAGCAGCTTAGGACGGTTTACGTCGTACGAGCAGTACTTC. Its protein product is CASSLGRFTSYEQYF. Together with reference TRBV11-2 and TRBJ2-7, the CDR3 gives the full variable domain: EAGVAQSPRYKIIEKRQSVAFWCNPISGHATLYWYQQILGQGPKLLIQFQNNGVVDDSQLPKDRFSAERLKGVDSTLKIQPAKLEDSAVYLCASSLGRFTSYEQYFGPGTRLTVT.